The present T cell receptor (beta chain) was sequenced within a study of cytomegalovirus exposure and HLA in healthy donors (dated by TCRdb to the late 2010s). Regarding the study in general: An earlier analysis of several hundred of the donors reported approximately 280 Gb of sequence data and around 110 million unique TCR beta sequences obtained from about 170 million T cells. Rather than drawing on any new phenotypic data, the later analysis identified candidate immune exposures from TCR beta sequences and the way those sequences occurred across donors. The study aimed to test whether signatures of past pathogen exposure could be identified by cataloging public T cell receptors. The genetic ancestry cluster associated with self-reported Caucasian donors included about 81% of the 300 to 450 genotyped donors. Genome-wide SNP genotypes for about 60% of the roughly 670 donors were used in a later genetic analysis, which treated that subset as a discovery cohort. The number of donors typed differed by locus, with roughly 620-630 for A, B, C, DRB1 and DQB1, 522 for DQA1, 600 to 610 for DPA1, and roughly 450 for DPB1. In a later analysis, previously published TCR beta repertoires from several hundred donors were re-analyzed and high-resolution HLA genotyping was added so that TCR occurrence patterns could be studied. Class I and class II HLA loci were covered by the typing at four-digit resolution. The study profiled the T cell repertoires of about 640 subjects by immunosequencing and related them to cytomegalovirus serostatus. Roughly 300 gigabases of sequencing data and some 85 million unique TCR sequences were included in an early release covering 550 to 800 HLA-typed donors. Donor age, sex, ethnicity and CMV serostatus were collected together with the repertoire data. On average, around 240,000 unique TCR beta nucleotide sequences were sequenced per donor among some 430 genotyped donors of the cohort, with roughly 19% of those sequences being non-productive. To decide whether each TCR beta V gene segment behaved as functional or pseudogenic, an earlier analysis of 587 of the donors relied on high-throughput TCR beta sequencing. High-throughput TCR immunosequencing, statistical association of individual TCRs with disease status, and machine learning were combined to predict cytomegalovirus infection status. Every discovery cohort repertoire had been produced on one sequencing platform. Along with the roughly 670-subject first cohort, a separate validation cohort of over a hundred different subjects was used. Roughly five DR-DQ haplotypes were handled as single units for association and clustering, since linkage in the cohort was strong. Results the study describes overall, beyond this receptor: In an earlier analysis of approximately 590 of the donors, most TCR beta V segments were observed in productive rearrangements about 87% or about 30% of the time, broadly matching IMGT annotations. A further reported finding was that TCR beta sequences accurately predicted the HLA-A and HLA-B alleles for most subjects in the first cohort. Immune exposure information for the cohort was limited to CMV serostatus. In a later analysis, HLA-associated TCR beta chains showed more clonal expansion and lower generation probabilities than non-associated chains that were equally common. Most CMV-associated TCR beta chains appeared to be HLA-restricted in a later analysis, and the HLA associations seemed to be driven largely by CMV exposure. Three of the identified cytomegalovirus-associated TCR beta chains were confirmed in vitro to be specific for cytomegalovirus antigens. In a later genetic analysis, fewer N-insertions in productive TCRs were reported among donors in an Asian-associated ancestry cluster than the roughly 700-donor mean. In a later analysis, TCR association rates were found to vary across HLA loci, with the most associated TCRs seen for DRB1 alleles and the fewest for HLA-C alleles. A cluster of highly shared sequence variants was judged likely to be a technical artifact of the sequencing pipeline. Most TCR sequences were seen in very few donors, while some public TCRs were found in many individuals. In a later analysis, several top co-occurrence clusters were reported to appear linked to parvovirus B19, influenza, CMV and Epstein-Barr virus. The cohort was sequenced for TCR beta chains only, and without alpha or paired-chain data the features that could be detected were limited. Linkage disequilibrium might explain the correlated functional status among segregating V segments, but an unknown experimental factor could not be ruled out. Cytomegalovirus status was reported to be diagnosed by the classifier with high specificity and sensitivity in both the original and validation cohorts. In the study, 164 TCR beta chains were listed as associated with cytomegalovirus. According to the authors, the approach could potentially be generalized to other disease states and immunological phenotypes. Sequencing depth was assumed to be roughly uniform across donors in the presence/absence analyses, though that assumption may not hold. Because the 87-base-pair reads could not distinguish some IMGT-functional V segments, including TRBV6-2 and TRBV6-3, those segments were excluded. A later analysis associated 15,000 or so TCR beta sequences with specific HLA alleles at a false discovery rate of 0.05. Because counts were too low, roughly 18 rarely observed V segments, including chromosome 9 orphons, were left out of the earlier analysis of 587 of the donors. Because some donors lacked HLA typing at each locus, the association tests relied only on the typed subset. An association between a missense DCLRE1C variant and V-gene and J-gene trimming of TCR beta chains was found in a later genetic analysis and replicated in an independent cohort. Strong co-occurrence of HLA alleles, especially DR and DQ, made assigning TCR associations to individual alleles difficult.

Points on this clone: Its antigen remains unidentified. One base away there is no much larger clone; base qualities are not given.

To prepare the library, the immunoSEQ multiplex PCR assay was applied. For the multiplex PCR, a mixture combining 60 forward primers for TCR Vbeta segments and 13 reverse primers for TCR Jbeta segments was used. A multiplex PCR assay on genomic DNA amplified the CDR3 region of rearranged TCR beta genes. The amplified TCR beta libraries were sequenced on the Illumina HiSeq System as 87-base-pair reads. The paper's processing steps were these. Across the roughly 670 repertoires, a later analysis counted 80 million or so unique TCR beta chains, around 10 million of which were shared by at least two donors. Raw reads were error-corrected and collapsed into unique sequences by a nearest-neighbor algorithm in which closely related sequences were merged to remove PCR and sequencing errors. To assign V, D and J gene segments, CDR3 sequences were aligned to IMGT reference sequences. Each retained sequence needed at least a six-nucleotide match to both a V gene segment and a J gene segment. A rearrangement was called productive if the CDR3 had no stop codons and remained in frame with V and J, and every other rearrangement was called non-productive. CDR3 was defined by IMGT convention, running from the second conserved V-encoded cysteine to the conserved J-encoded phenylalanine. Sequences without an unambiguous match to a single V gene segment were excluded from the earlier analysis of 500 to 700 of the donors. In an earlier analysis of approximately 550 of the donors, V segments were called functional above 56.7% productive rearrangements and were called segregating when the between-donor standard deviation exceeded 5%. A statistical classification framework was built to diagnose cytomegalovirus status from the catalog of TCR beta chain sequences. In a later analysis, V and J genes were assigned by comparing TCR nucleotide sequences against IMGT/GENE-DB human TR gene sequences. In a later analysis, CDR3 sequences and most-parsimonious VDJ recombination scenarios were assigned using the TCRdist pipeline. In a later analysis, every TCR beta chain was defined by the combination of its CDR3 amino acid sequence and its V-gene family, and reads without a unique V-gene family were dropped. As a way to deal with suspected cross-contamination and a sequencing artifact, a later analysis dropped 450 to 600 nucleotide sequences that were highly shared and had low generation probability. A later analysis calculated a clonal expansion index for each public chain from normalized within-repertoire ranks of inferred template counts. A later analysis computed generation probabilities with a VDJ recombination model fitted to out-of-frame rearrangements, and checked the results against IGoR. A later analysis scored TCR-TCR, TCR-HLA and TCR-CMV co-occurrence with hypergeometric tests, applying a repertoire-size bias correction to TCR pairs. To estimate false discovery rates, a later analysis permuted the HLA or CMV assignments 20 times. In a later analysis, co-occurring TCRs were grouped using DBSCAN, with TCRdist sequence similarity added in when clustering inside HLA-allele-positive subsets. For co-occurrence clustering, repertoires with fewer than 30,000 or more than 120,000 public chains were excluded, along with about five repertoires with anomalous nucleotide sharing. The table comes from immuneACCESS by way of TCRdb, which keeps in-frame sequences with V and J called. Part of the clones is missing from these tables; in studies checked, under half for an unresolved V gene and the rest for unknown reasons. From that table come the V and J calls and clone size; the DNA was used to work out D and trimming. In all, the sample holds about 220,000 clones, and around four fifths of those were seen once. The top ten clones comprise roughly 0.66% of the sample.

Per the germline V gene (reference sequence), LNHDA is the CDR1 and SQIVND is the CDR2. The CDR3, cysteine through phenylalanine, is 12 amino acids long. Only the CDR3 part of the read is kept: 36 bases, read in frame from the first base. V was cut back by 9 bases and J by 2 bases, leaving a gap of 10 bases between them. The cohort consisted of 650 to 700 healthy bone marrow donors. At the time of sampling, all cohort members were nominally healthy, though unrecorded immune exposures were likely present. The donor tested CMV seronegative, placing the donor among the 352 seronegative members of the cohort. Each donor provided a peripheral blood sample, and peripheral blood mononuclear cells were used for TCR beta sequencing. The Qiagen DNeasy Blood Extraction Kit was used to extract genomic DNA from the blood cell samples.

The receptor's source is a boy between 2 and 15 years old in good health and CMV-seronegative. Rearrangement joined TRBV19 to TRBJ1-2, with a tentative D gene TRBD1 over 5 matching bases. The sample comprised PBMCs. This receptor has the CDR3 CASRQSNYGYTF. In nucleotides, the sequence is TGTGCCAGCCGACAGAGCAACTATGGCTACACCTTC.